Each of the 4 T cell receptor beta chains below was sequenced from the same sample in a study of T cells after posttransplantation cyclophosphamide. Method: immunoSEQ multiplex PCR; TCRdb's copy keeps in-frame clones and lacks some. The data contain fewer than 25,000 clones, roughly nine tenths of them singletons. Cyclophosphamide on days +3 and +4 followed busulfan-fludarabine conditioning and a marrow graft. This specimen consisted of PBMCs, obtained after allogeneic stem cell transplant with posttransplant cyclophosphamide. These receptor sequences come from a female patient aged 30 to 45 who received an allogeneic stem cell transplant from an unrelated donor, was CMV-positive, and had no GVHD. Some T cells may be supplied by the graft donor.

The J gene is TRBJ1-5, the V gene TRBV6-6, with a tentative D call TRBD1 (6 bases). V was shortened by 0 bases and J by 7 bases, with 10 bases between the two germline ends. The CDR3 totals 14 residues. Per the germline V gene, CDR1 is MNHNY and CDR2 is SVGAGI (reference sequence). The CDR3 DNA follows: TGTGCCAGCAGTTACTCAGCAGGGGACCAGCCCCAGCATTTT. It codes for CASSYSAGDQPQHF.

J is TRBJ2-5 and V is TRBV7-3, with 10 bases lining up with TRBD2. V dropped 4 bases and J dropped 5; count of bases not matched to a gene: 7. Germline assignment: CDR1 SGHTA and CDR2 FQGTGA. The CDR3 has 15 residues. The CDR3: CASSSAGGRLETQYF. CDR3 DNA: TGTGCCAGCAGCTCAGCGGGGGGGCGTCTGGAGACCCAGTACTTC.

This CDR3 reads CAWREGGNTIYF. The DNA for the CDR3 is TGTGCCTGGAGGGAGGGTGGAAACACCATATATTTT. V and J are TRBV30 and TRBJ1-3; D unclear. CDR1 and CDR2 from the germline V gene are GTSNPN and SVGIG (reference sequence). With 3 bases removed from V and 3 bases from J, the gap between germline ends came to 6 bases. The CDR3 sequence is 12 residues long.

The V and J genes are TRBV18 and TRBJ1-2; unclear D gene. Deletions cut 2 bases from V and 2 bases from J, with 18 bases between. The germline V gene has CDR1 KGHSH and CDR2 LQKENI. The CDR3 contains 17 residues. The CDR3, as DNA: TGTGCCAGCTCACCATTCGTGGGGTCGGGGAAGAACTATGGCTACACCTTC. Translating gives CASSPFVGSGKNYGYTF.